This T cell receptor (beta chain) is drawn from a study of metastatic and nonmetastatic thyroid tumors (TCRdb year 2020). For the study in its entirety: The researchers compared repertoires between peripheral blood samples and tumor or nodule tissue samples from patients with malignant or benign thyroid disease.

The paper's findings and limits, for the study overall: In both blood and tumor samples, TCR beta diversity was reported to be significantly higher in malignant tumors than in benign nodules.

None of the patients had been given any treatment before thyroid surgery. The study retrospectively analysed patient clinical samples collected from about 2012 to 2019 using T-cell receptor beta sequencing. Note on this clone: What this receptor recognizes is not known. The sample holds no much larger clone one base away, and base qualities are not on file.

The library was generated by PCR. TCRdb names Illumina HiSeq 4000 as the instrument used. High-throughput sequencing was used to profile the TCR beta-chain CDR3 region of every patient. The original pipeline was this. A classifier to discriminate distant-metastatic papillary thyroid cancer patients was built from CDR3 differences across clinicopathological groups. To measure repertoire diversity the researchers used the Shannon index, while the Morisita-Horn index served to gauge how similar the tumor and blood repertoires were. The public reads were reanalyzed by TCRdb: fastp trimming at Q25, MiXCR alignment, in-frame beta chains only. For this entry, the V and J calls and clone size follow TCRdb and not the study's own pipeline. The sample includes some 90,000 clones, with around 9.2% observed a single time. 8.8% of the sample is in the top ten clones. Spanning cysteine to phenylalanine, the CDR3 consists of 15 amino acids. Just the 45-base CDR3 DNA is kept, in frame starting at base 1. From a lookup of the germline V gene (reference sequence), CDR1 and CDR2 are GTSNPN and SVGIG. For this chain, trimming is 0 bases at the V end and 3 bases at the J end, and the number of junction bases without a gene match is 8.

The rearrangement combines TRBV30 with TRBJ2-7, and 7 junctional nucleotides match TRBD1. Specimen: blood. This sequence was found in a female donor with papillary thyroid cancer or a benign thyroid nodule (not recorded which). Some clones in this sample may be carry-over from other donors' samples. Here the CDR3 is given as CAWSVRWGQNYEQYF. The DNA is TGTGCCTGGAGTGTACGTTGGGGACAGAACTACGAGCAGTACTTC.